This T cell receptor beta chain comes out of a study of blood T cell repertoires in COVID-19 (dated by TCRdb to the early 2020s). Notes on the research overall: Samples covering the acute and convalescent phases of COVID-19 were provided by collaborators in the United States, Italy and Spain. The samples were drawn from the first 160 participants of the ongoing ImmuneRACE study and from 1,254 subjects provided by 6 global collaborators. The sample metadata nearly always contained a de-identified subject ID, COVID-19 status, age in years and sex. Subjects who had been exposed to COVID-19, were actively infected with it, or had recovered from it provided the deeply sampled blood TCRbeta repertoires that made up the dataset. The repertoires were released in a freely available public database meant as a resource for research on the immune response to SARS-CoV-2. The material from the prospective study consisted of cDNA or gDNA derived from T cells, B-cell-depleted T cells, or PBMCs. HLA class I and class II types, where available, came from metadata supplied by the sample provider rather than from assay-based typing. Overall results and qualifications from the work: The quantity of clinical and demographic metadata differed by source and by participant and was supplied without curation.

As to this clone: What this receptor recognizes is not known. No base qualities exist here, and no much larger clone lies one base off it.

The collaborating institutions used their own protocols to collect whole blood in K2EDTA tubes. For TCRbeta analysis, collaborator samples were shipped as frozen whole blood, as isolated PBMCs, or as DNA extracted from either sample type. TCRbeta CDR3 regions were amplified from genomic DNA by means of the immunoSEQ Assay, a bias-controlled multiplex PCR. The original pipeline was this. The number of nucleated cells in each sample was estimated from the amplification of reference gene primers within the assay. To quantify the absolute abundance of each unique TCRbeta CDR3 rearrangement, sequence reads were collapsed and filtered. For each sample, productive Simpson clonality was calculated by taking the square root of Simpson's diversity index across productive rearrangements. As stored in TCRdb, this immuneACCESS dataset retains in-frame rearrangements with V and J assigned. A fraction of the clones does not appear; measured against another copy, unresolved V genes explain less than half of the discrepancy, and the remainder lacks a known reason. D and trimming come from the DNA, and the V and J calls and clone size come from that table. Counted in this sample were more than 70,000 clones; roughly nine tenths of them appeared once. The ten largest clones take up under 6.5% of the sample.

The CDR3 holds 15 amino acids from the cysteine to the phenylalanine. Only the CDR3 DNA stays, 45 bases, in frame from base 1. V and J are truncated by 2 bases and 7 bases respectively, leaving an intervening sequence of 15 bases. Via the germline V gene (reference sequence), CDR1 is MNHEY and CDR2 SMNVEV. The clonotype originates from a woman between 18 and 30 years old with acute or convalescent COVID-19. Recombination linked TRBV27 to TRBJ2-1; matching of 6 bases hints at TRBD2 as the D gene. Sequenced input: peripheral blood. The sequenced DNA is TGTGCCAGCAGTTTAGACGGGGGATGGTGGAATGAGCAGTTCTTC. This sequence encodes CASSLDGGWWNEQFF.